This T cell receptor (beta chain) was sequenced for a study of cytomegalovirus exposure and HLA in healthy donors. Study findings and constraints: The authors later linked a missense DCLRE1C variant to TCR beta V- and J-gene trimming.

The PCR had 60 Vbeta and 13 Jbeta primers. Using immunoSEQ multiplex PCR, the repertoire was profiled, and TCRdb retains in-frame clones only, with some absent. Its listing shows some 84,000 clones. V lost 4 bases, J lost 4 bases, and 4 bases stayed unmatched. The CDR3 sequence is 14 residues long. Germline V gene data show CDR1 as MDHEN and CDR2 as SYDVKM. In the case of this clone: Its antigen is still unknown.

The chain is built from TRBV28 and TRBJ1-1; 9 nucleotides align to TRBD1. The sample was PBMCs. The receptor was isolated from a man in his fifties in good health and CMV-seronegative. Here the CDR3 reads CASSSGQGFTEAFF. CDR3 nucleotides: TGTGCCAGCAGTTCCGGACAGGGGTTCACTGAAGCTTTCTTT.